This TCR beta chain was obtained from a study of human T cells and chemical hapten exposure. The wider study: On around 2 cm by around 2 cm of upper inner arm skin, sensitization was performed with 2% DPC.

TCRdb analysed the RACE reads with MiXCR anew, one entry per CDR3 protein. The sample lists roughly 120,000 distinct CDR3 sequences; approximately 14% were seen once. Germline-derived CDR1 and CDR2 are SEHNR and FQNEAQ (reference sequence). The CDR3 length is 13 residues. Losses at the gene ends were 6 bases for V and 7 bases for J; bases not matched to a gene: 8. This sample's time point: patch test 1, 2 weeks after DPC sensitization. Treatment of the sample: therapeutic diphenylcyclopropenone sensitization with weekly scalp DPC. Patches went on only after blood had been drawn each time. Patients had alopecia, were aged 18 to 70, and were not pregnant. Total RNA was isolated from unfractionated whole blood.

This TCR derives from a man between 18 and 35 years old with alopecia areata. Some clones in this sample may be carry-over from other donors' samples. The chain has TRBV7-9 and TRBJ2-7, with 8 bases that match TRBD1. Sample: whole blood, taken in connection with sensitization to the hapten diphenylcyclopropenone (DPC). The CDR3 DNA reads TGTGCCAGCAGATTGACAGGGGCTGGGGAGCAGTACTTC. Protein sequence: CASRLTGAGEQYF.